This T cell receptor (beta chain) is drawn from a study of early T cells in non-severe SARS-CoV-2 infection. This CDR3 spans 16 amino acids. V lost 0 bases to trimming and J lost 3 bases; unmatched junction nucleotides: 4. Germline assignment: CDR1 ENHRY and CDR2 SYGVKD. Findings and limits, study-wide: In VDJdb matching, anti-spike CD8 responses were favored while private and CD4 specificities went missing.

The protocol attached unique molecular identifiers to individual cDNA molecules. TCRdb called the 5' RACE reads again in MiXCR, with one record for every CDR3 protein. The repertoire includes 50,000 to 60,000 distinct CDR3 sequences, approximately 11% of them detected once, and roughly 13% sits in the top ten. This clonotype was seen many times. Antigen: not known. V is TRBV10-3 and J is TRBJ2-5; 10 bases agree with TRBD1. What was sequenced was whole blood. This TCR derives from an adult who was a healthcare worker with PCR-confirmed SARS-CoV-2 infection or an uninfected control (not recorded which). This chain's CDR3 is CAISESQGTGEETQYF. In DNA, the CDR3 is TGTGCCATCAGTGAGTCGCAGGGGACAGGGGAAGAGACCCAGTACTTC.